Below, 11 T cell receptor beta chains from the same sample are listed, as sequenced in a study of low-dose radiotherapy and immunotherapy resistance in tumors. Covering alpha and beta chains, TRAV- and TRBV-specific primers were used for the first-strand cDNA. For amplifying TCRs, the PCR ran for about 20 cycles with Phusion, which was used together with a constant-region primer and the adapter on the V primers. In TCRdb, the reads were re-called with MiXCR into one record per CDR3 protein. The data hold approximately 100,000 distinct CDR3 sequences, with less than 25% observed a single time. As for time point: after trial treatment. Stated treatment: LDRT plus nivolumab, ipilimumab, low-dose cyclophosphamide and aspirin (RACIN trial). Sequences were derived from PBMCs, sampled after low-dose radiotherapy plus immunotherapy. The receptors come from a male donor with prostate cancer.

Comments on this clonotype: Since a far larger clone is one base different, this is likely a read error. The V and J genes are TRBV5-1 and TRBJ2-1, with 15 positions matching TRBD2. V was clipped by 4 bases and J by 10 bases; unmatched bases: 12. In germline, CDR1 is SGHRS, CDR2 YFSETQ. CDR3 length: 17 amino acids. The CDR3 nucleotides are TGCGCCAGCAGCACGGGACTAGCGGGGGGCCTCTCCTACGAGCAGTTCTTC. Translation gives CASSTGLAGGLSYEQFF.

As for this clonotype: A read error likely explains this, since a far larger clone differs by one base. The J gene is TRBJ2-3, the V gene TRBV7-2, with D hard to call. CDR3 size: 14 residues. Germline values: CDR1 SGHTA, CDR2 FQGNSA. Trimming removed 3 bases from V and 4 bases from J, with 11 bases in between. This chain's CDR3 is CASSFARNPDTQYF. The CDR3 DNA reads TGTGCCAGCAGCTTCGCACGGAACCCAGATACGCAGTATTTT. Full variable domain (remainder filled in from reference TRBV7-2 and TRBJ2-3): GAGVSQSPSNKVTEKGKDVELRCDPISGHTALYWYRQSLGQGLEFLIYFQGNSAPDKSGLPSDRFSAERTGGSVSTLTIQRTQQEDSAVYLCASSFARNPDTQYFGPGTRLTVL.

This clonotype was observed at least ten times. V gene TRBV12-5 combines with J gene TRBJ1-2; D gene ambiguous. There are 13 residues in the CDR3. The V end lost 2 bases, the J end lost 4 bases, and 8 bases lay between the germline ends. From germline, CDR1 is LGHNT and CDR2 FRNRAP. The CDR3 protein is CASGLLLGYGYTF. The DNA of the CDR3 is TGTGCTAGTGGTTTGCTCCTGGGCTATGGCTACACCTTC.

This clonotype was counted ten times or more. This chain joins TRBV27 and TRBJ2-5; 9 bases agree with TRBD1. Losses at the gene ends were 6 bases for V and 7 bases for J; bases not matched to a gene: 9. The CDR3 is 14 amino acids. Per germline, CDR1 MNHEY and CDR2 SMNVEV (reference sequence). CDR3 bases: TGTGCCAGCAGAGAACTGGGACAGGGAGGGACCCAGTACTTC. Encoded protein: CASRELGQGGTQYF.

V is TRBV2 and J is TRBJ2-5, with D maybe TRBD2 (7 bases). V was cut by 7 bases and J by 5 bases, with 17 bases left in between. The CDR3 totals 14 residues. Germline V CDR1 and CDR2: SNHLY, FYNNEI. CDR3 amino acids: CASTRGSAGETQYF. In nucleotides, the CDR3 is TGTGCCAGCACCAGGGGCTCAGCGGGGGAGACCCAGTACTTC.

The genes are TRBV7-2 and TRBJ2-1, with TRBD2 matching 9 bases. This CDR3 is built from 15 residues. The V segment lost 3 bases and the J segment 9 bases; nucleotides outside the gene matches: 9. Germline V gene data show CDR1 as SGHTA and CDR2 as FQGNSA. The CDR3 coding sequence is TGTGCCAGCAGCTTGGGTGGGCGGGGGGGTGTTGAGCAGTTCTTC. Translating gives CASSLGGRGGVEQFF.

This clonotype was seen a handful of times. This CDR3 is CASRPGTLDDTIYF. The CDR3 DNA reads as TGCGCCAGCAGACCCGGGACACTCGATGACACCATATATTTT. This chain links TRBV5-1 with TRBJ1-3; possible D gene TRBD1, 6 bases. V was pared by 5 bases and J by 8 bases, with 17 bases between. The CDR3 is 14 residues long. CDR1 and CDR2 (germline): SGHRS, YFSETQ.

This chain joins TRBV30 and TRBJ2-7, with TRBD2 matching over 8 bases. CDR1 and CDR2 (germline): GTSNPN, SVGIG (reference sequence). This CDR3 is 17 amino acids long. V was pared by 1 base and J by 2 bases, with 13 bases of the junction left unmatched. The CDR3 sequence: CAWSAPPRLAQTYEQYF. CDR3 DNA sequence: TGTGCCTGGAGTGCCCCCCCGCGACTAGCGCAAACCTACGAGCAGTACTTC.

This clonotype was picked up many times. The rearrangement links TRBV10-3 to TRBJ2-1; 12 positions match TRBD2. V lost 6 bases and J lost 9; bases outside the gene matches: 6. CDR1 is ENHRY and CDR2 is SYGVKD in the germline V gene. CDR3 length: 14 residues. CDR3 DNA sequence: TGTGCCATCAGACCCCTAGCGGGGGGGCCTGAGCAGTTCTTC. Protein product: CAIRPLAGGPEQFF.

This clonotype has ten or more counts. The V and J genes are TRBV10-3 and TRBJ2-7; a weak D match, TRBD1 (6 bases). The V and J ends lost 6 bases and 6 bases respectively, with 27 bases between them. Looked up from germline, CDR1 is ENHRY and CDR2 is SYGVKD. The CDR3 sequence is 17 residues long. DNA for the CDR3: TGTGCCATCAGCCCCCTTATCCGGGACAAGGGTATCGGCGAGCAGTACTTC. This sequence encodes CAISPLIRDKGIGEQYF.

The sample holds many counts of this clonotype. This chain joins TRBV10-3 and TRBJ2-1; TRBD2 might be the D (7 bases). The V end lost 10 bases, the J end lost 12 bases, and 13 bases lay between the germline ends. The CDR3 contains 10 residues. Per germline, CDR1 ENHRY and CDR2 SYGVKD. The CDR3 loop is CASGQRGQFF. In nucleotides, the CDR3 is TGTGCCAGCGGACAGCGGGGGCAGTTCTTC.